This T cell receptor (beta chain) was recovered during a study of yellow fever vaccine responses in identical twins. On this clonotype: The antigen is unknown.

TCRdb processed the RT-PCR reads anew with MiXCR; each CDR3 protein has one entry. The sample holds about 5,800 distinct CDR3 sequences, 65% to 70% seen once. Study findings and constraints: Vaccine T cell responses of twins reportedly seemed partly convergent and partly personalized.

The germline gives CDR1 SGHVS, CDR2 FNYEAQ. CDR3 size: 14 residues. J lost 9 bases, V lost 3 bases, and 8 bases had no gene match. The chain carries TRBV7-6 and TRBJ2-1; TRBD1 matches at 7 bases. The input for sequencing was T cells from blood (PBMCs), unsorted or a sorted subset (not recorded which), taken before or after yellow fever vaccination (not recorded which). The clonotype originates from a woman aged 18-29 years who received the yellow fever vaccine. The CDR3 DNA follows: TGTGCCAGCAGCTTTAGAGAGGGGGCAGTTGAGCAGTTCTTC. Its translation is CASSFREGAVEQFF.